A selection of T cell receptor beta chains follows, all from one sample in a study of T cell changes during pregnancy in multiple sclerosis. The repertoire was sequenced with immunoSEQ multiplex PCR; TCRdb's copy has only in-frame clones and lacks some. The sample records tens of thousands of clones, 91% being singletons. Material: CD4+ T cells from peripheral blood mononuclear cells, obtained in the second trimester of pregnancy. The receptors originated from a female donor in good health, enrolled as a control in a pregnancy study. Both conserved end residues are part of each CDR3. Fields, in order: D gene, J gene, V gene, clone size, CDR3 protein, CDR3 DNA. The D gene is left open where the match is weak. Not all rows give a size; the values are once, few, many and, for expanded clones, a class.

TRBD2	TRBJ2-5	TRBV30	-	CAWSTGLAGETQYF	TGTGCCTGGAGCACCGGTCTAGCGGGAGAGACCCAGTACTTC
TRBD2	TRBJ2-7	TRBV6-5	once	CASSWGAGTVTKQYF	TGTGCCAGCAGTTGGGGAGCGGGAACGGTTACCAAGCAGTACTTC
TRBD1	TRBJ1-5	TRBV9	-	CASGGQRSNQPQHF	TGTGCCAGCGGGGGACAGAGAAGCAATCAGCCCCAGCATTTT
-	TRBJ1-2	TRBV18	-	CASSPSRGFYGYTF	TGTGCCAGCTCCCCTTCTAGGGGCTTCTATGGCTACACCTTC
TRBD2	TRBJ2-1	TRBV4-3	-	CASSQEGTGLAGINEQFF	TGCGCCAGCAGCCAAGAGGGGACCGGACTAGCGGGTATCAATGAGCAGTTCTTC
-	TRBJ2-5	TRBV5-4	-	CASSFSGQETQYF	TGTGCCAGCAGCTTCTCAGGCCAAGAGACCCAGTACTTC
TRBD1	TRBJ1-4	TRBV5-1	once	CASSRGQGAPNEKLFF	TGCGCCAGCAGCCGTGGACAGGGGGCGCCGAATGAAAAACTGTTTTTT
TRBD2	TRBJ2-1	TRBV28	-	CASSVAGGPYNEQFF	TGTGCCAGCAGTGTAGCGGGAGGACCATACAATGAGCAGTTCTTC
-	TRBJ2-7	TRBV10-3	-	CAISAGQAHEQYF	TGTGCCATCAGTGCAGGCCAGGCCCACGAGCAGTACTTC
TRBD2	TRBJ2-3	TRBV2	-	CASRAGDFPDTQYF	TGTGCCAGCCGAGCGGGAGATTTCCCAGATACGCAGTATTTT
-	TRBJ2-1	TRBV5-4	-	CASSVGGGDEQFF	TGTGCCAGCAGCGTGGGAGGGGGGGATGAGCAGTTCTTC
-	TRBJ2-6	TRBV11-2	-	CASSLDRGANVLTF	TGTGCCAGCAGCTTAGATCGGGGGGCCAACGTCCTGACTTTC
TRBD1	TRBJ1-6	TRBV2	-	CASSGQGANSPLHF	TGTGCCAGCAGTGGACAGGGGGCAAATTCACCCCTCCACTTT
-	TRBJ1-2	TRBV29-1	-	CSVGGERDNYGYTF	TGCAGCGTTGGGGGGGAGAGGGATAACTATGGCTACACCTTC
-	TRBJ1-5	TRBV7-4	-	CASSFCPVGTGGDQPQHF	TGTGCCAGCAGCTTCTGTCCGGTTGGCACGGGGGGTGATCAGCCCCAGCATTTT
-	TRBJ2-5	TRBV10-2	-	CASSEIRRETQYF	TGCGCCAGCAGTGAGATAAGGCGGGAGACCCAGTACTTC
TRBD2	TRBJ2-5	TRBV19	once	CASSIGLRGGRETQYF	TGTGCCAGTAGTATCGGCCTCCGGGGGGGCCGCGAGACCCAGTACTTC
TRBD1	TRBJ2-1	TRBV18	-	CASSSGTGGWDEQFF	TGTGCCAGCTCATCCGGGACAGGGGGCTGGGATGAGCAGTTCTTC
TRBD1	TRBJ1-2	TRBV6-1	-	CASSSGQGYGYTF	TGTGCCAGCAGCTCTGGACAGGGCTATGGCTACACCTTC
-	TRBJ1-1	TRBV28	-	CASLTESYTEAFF	TGTGCCAGCTTAACAGAGAGCTACACTGAAGCTTTCTTT
-	TRBJ2-4	TRBV10-3	-	CAISGGSGNIQYF	TGTGCCATCAGTGGTGGTAGCGGAAACATTCAGTACTTC
-	TRBJ2-7	TRBV18	-	CASSPFDSLYEQYF	TGTGCCAGCTCACCCTTCGACAGTCTCTACGAGCAGTACTTC
-	TRBJ2-1	TRBV5-1	-	CASSLGIAVPLNEQFF	TGCGCCAGCAGCTTGGGGATAGCGGTTCCTTTGAATGAGCAGTTCTTC
TRBD1	TRBJ2-1	TRBV7-6	-	CASSRTGGSNNEQFF	TGTGCCAGCAGCCGAACAGGGGGGAGTAACAATGAGCAGTTCTTC
TRBD2	TRBJ2-2	TRBV7-3	-	CASSSSGTSGRVGAGELFF	TGTGCCAGCAGCTCGTCCGGGACTAGCGGGAGAGTTGGCGCCGGGGAGCTGTTTTTT
TRBD2	TRBJ2-1	TRBV7-9	-	CASLTKREASYNEQFF	TGTGCCAGCTTAACGAAGCGGGAGGCCTCCTACAATGAGCAGTTCTTC
TRBD1	TRBJ1-2	TRBV5-5	-	CASSRGQGSNYGYTF	TGTGCCAGCAGCAGGGGACAGGGATCTAACTATGGCTACACCTTC